The 24 T cell receptor beta chains below were found in one sample sequenced in a study of blood T cell repertoires in COVID-19. Assay used: immunoSEQ multiplex PCR; TCRdb lists only in-frame clones, some missing. This table holds approximately 80,000 clones, 88% found once. Input material: peripheral blood. The receptors here all came from an elderly woman with acute or convalescent COVID-19.

The rearrangement uses TRBV11-2 and TRBJ1-5; 7 positions match TRBD1. CDR1 SGHAT and CDR2 FQNNGV come from the germline V gene. The V segment lost 5 bases and the J segment 5 bases; nucleotides outside the gene matches: 6. This CDR3 is built from 14 residues. CDR3: CASSVRDRDQPQHF. The CDR3 DNA reads TGTGCCAGCAGCGTCCGGGACAGAGATCAGCCCCAGCATTTT.

The CDR3 DNA sequence: TGTGCCAGCAGCCCGGAGGGAGGTTCGTCAGGTGAGCAGTTCTTC. Its protein product is CASSPEGGSSGEQFF. This chain links TRBV9 with TRBJ2-1; possibly TRBD2 for D (6 bases). The V end lost 4 bases, the J end lost 9 bases, and 20 bases lay between the germline ends. Germline V lookup: CDR1 SGDLS, CDR2 YYNGEE. There are 15 residues in the CDR3.

The rearrangement joins TRBV5-5 to TRBJ2-1; D is unresolved. Germline CDR1 SGHKS, CDR2 YYEKEE (reference sequence). The V gene lost 3 bases and the J gene lost 0 bases, with 10 bases spanning the gap. CDR3 length: 15 amino acids. CDR3 coding DNA: TGTGCCAGCAGCTCCGGCTCTAGCTCCTACAATGAGCAGTTCTTC. This codes for CASSSGSSSYNEQFF.

The chain carries TRBV14 and TRBJ1-2; possibly TRBD1 for D (5 bases). V was shortened by 0 bases and J by 8 bases, with 13 bases between the two germline ends. The CDR3 is made up of 14 amino acids. CDR1 is SGHDN and CDR2 is FVKESK in the germline V gene. CDR3 region: CASSQDLYGGGYTF. The CDR3 DNA sequence: TGTGCCAGCAGCCAAGATCTTTACGGGGGAGGCTACACCTTC.

This clone was seen a handful of times. The V gene is TRBV21-1, the J gene TRBJ2-7; TRBD1, the table's D call, was not compared with the DNA. TRBV21-1 is tagged as a pseudogene. The CDR3 runs 14 residues. The chain's CDR3 is CASSKPLGAVAQYF. Written as DNA, the CDR3 is TGTGCCAGCAGCAAACCGCTGGGGGCAGTTGCGCAGTACTTC.

This chain uses TRBV24-1 with TRBJ2-7, with D perhaps matching TRBD2 (7 bases). Looked up from germline, CDR1 is KGHDR and CDR2 is SFDVKD. Trimming took 9 bases from V and 2 from J, leaving 16 bases between them. CDR3 length: 14 residues. CDR3 sequence reads: CATSKEGGTYEQYF. In DNA form, the CDR3 reads TGTGCCACCTCTAAGGAGGGGGGGACCTACGAGCAGTACTTC.

V gene TRBV7-2 combines with J gene TRBJ2-7; weak D call: TRBD2 (5 bases). This CDR3 spans 14 amino acids. Germline loops: CDR1 SGHTA, CDR2 FQGNSA. V was cut by 5 bases and J by 3 bases, with 14 bases left in between. The chain's CDR3 is CASSTAGTYYEQYF. The CDR3 DNA reads TGTGCCAGCAGCACCGCGGGTACTTACTACGAGCAGTACTTC.

The genes are TRBV4-1 and TRBJ2-3; D gene uncertain. Trimming removed 1 base at V and 4 bases at J, with 9 bases between. The CDR3 runs to 14 residues. The germline gives CDR1 MGHRA, CDR2 YSYEKL. DNA for the CDR3: TGCGCCAGCAGCCAAGTGTACGGTCCAGATACGCAGTATTTT. As protein: CASSQVYGPDTQYF.

V gene TRBV5-1 combines with J gene TRBJ2-5; 10 bases are shared with TRBD2. This CDR3 has 16 residues. Germline lookup yields CDR1 SGHRS and CDR2 YFSETQ. V lost 0 bases and J lost 7; bases outside the gene matches: 9. CDR3 DNA sequence: TGCGCCAGCAGCTTGGCCCCTAGCGGGAGTTATCGGACCCAGTACTTC. This gives the protein CASSLAPSGSYRTQYF. Full variable domain (rest looked up from reference TRBV5-1 and TRBJ2-5): KAGVTQTPRYLIKTRGQQVTLSCSPISGHRSVSWYQQTPGQGLQFLFEYFSETQRNKGNFPGRFSGRQFSNSRSEMNVSTLELGDSALYLCASSLAPSGSYRTQYFGPGTRLLVL.

The CDR3 DNA follows: TGTGCCAGCTCACCCCGACAGGGGGCCTCGTACGAGCAGTACTTC. Encoded protein: CASSPRQGASYEQYF. This chain uses TRBV18 with TRBJ2-7; 10 bases align to TRBD1. Germline CDR1 reads KGHSH; CDR2 reads LQKENI. The CDR3 loop spans 15 amino acids. Trimming took 3 bases from V and 4 from J; bases not matched to a gene: 6. The whole variable domain, filled in from reference TRBV18 and TRBJ2-7, reads NAGVMQNPRHLVRRRGQEARLRCSPMKGHSHVYWYRQLPEEGLKFMVYLQKENIIDESGMPKERFSAEFPKEGPSILRIQQVVRGDSAAYFCASSPRQGASYEQYFGPGTRLTVT.

The V gene is TRBV7-3, the J gene TRBJ1-6, with unresolved D. The CDR3 totals 13 residues. V lost 5 bases to trimming and J lost 8 bases, with 10 bases between them. CDR1 and CDR2 (germline): SGHTA, FQGTGA. CDR3 sequence reads: CASSLTRDSPLHF. For the CDR3, the DNA is TGTGCCAGCAGCCTGACGAGGGATTCACCCCTCCACTTT.

The CDR3 sequence is CASSPSTGSNTIYF. CDR3 in DNA: TGTGCCAGCAGCCCCTCAACAGGGAGTAACACCATATATTTT. J is TRBJ1-3 and V is TRBV3-1 (or the pseudogene TRBV3-2), with D maybe TRBD1 (6 bases). This CDR3 is built from 14 residues. The germline V gene encodes CDR1 LGHDT and CDR2 YNNKEL (reference sequence). V gave up 4 bases and J gave up 7 bases, with 14 bases separating them.

The chain joins TRBV3-1 (or the pseudogene TRBV3-2) to TRBJ1-4; 8 bases match TRBD1. V was pared by 3 bases and J by 4 bases, with 7 bases of the junction left unmatched. This CDR3 comprises 16 residues. The germline V gene has CDR1 LGHDT and CDR2 YNNKEL (reference sequence). CDR3 amino acids: CASSHHDRGVNEKLFF. Here the CDR3 DNA reads TGTGCCAGCAGCCATCATGACAGGGGCGTTAATGAAAAACTGTTTTTT.

The rearrangement links TRBV2 to TRBJ2-5; 8 positions agree with TRBD2. With 6 bases clipped from V and 5 bases from J, the junction kept 8 bases outside the gene matches. Germline assignment: CDR1 SNHLY and CDR2 FYNNEI. This CDR3 region has 14 residues. The CDR3 spells CASRKQGGGETQYF. The CDR3 coding sequence is TGTGCCAGCAGAAAACAGGGCGGGGGGGAGACCCAGTACTTC. Full variable domain (remainder filled in from reference TRBV2 and TRBJ2-5): EPEVTQTPSHQVTQMGQEVILRCVPISNHLYFYWYRQILGQKVEFLVSFYNNEISEKSEIFDDQFSVERPDGSNFTLKIRSTKLEDSAMYFCASRKQGGGETQYFGPGTRLLVL.

V usage is TRBV19 and J usage is TRBJ2-2, with a weak D call TRBD2 (5 bases). Germline V CDR1 and CDR2: LNHDA, SQIVND (reference sequence). V lost 4 bases to trimming and J lost 2 bases, with 11 bases between them. The CDR3 spans 15 residues. The CDR3 here is CASSTPSGNTGELFF. The CDR3 DNA reads TGTGCCAGTAGTACCCCCAGCGGAAACACCGGGGAGCTGTTTTTT.

J is TRBJ2-7 and V is TRBV12-5; possible D gene TRBD2, 5 bases. V was shortened by 9 bases and J by 3 bases, with 9 bases between the two germline ends. In germline, CDR1 is LGHNT, CDR2 FRNRAP. CDR3 length: 11 amino acids. The DNA of the CDR3 is TGTGCTAGCTCCGAGGGCTACGAGCAGTACTTC. Encoded protein: CASSEGYEQYF. Full variable domain (missing parts from reference TRBV12-5 and TRBJ2-7): DARVTQTPRHKVTEMGQEVTMRCQPILGHNTVFWYRQTMMQGLELLAYFRNRAPLDDSGMPKDRFSAEMPDATLATLKIQPSEPRDSAVYFCASSEGYEQYFGPGTRLTVT.

The chain uses TRBV7-4 and TRBJ2-1; 10 bases match TRBD2. The V segment lost 7 bases and the J segment 0 bases; nucleotides outside the gene matches: 15. CDR1 SGHVT and CDR2 SQSDAQ come from the germline V gene. There are 19 residues in the CDR3. The CDR3, as DNA: TGTGCCAGCAATTCCCGGACTAGCGGAACTAAAAGCTCCTACAATGAGCAGTTCTTC. As protein: CASNSRTSGTKSSYNEQFF.

The chain has TRBV29-1 and TRBJ1-2, with 12 bases lining up with TRBD1. The CDR3 is made up of 14 amino acids. V was pared by 6 bases and J by 6 bases, with 8 bases of the junction left unmatched. Germline V CDR1 and CDR2: SQVTM, ANQGSEA. The CDR3 spells CSVTGTGGADGYTF. The CDR3 DNA follows: TGCAGCGTAACCGGGACAGGGGGCGCAGATGGCTACACCTTC.

The sample holds one count of this clone. CDR3 DNA: TGTGCCAGCACCTCCCGAGGACAGGGCCTTGTGCCTATTGGCTACACCTTC. Amino acids: CASTSRGQGLVPIGYTF. The chain recombines TRBV28 with TRBJ1-2; 8 bases line up with TRBD1. V trimming: 7 bases; J trimming: 7 bases; junction bases outside the gene matches: 20. Per germline, CDR1 MDHEN and CDR2 SYDVKM. This CDR3 comprises 17 residues.

The chain carries TRBV7-2 and TRBJ2-3, with 8 bases fitting TRBD2. The V and J ends lost 5 bases and 1 base, in that order; junction bases with no gene match: 5. Per germline, CDR1 SGHTA and CDR2 FQGNSA. The CDR3 totals 15 residues. The CDR3 sequence: CASSHAGGRTDTQYF. The CDR3, as DNA: TGTGCCAGCAGCCACGCGGGGGGCCGCACAGATACGCAGTATTTT.

The J gene is TRBJ2-7, the V gene TRBV6-5; possibly TRBD1 for D (5 bases). The germline gives CDR1 MNHEY, CDR2 SVGAGI. The CDR3 has 15 amino acids. V was pared by 6 bases and J by 6 bases, with 21 bases between. For the CDR3, the DNA is TGTGCCAGCAGCCGCTTCTCACCCGACAGACGCGAGCAGTACTTC. This codes for CASSRFSPDRREQYF.

The CDR3, as DNA: TGTGCCAGCAGCTTGGGCCCCCCCACAGGGATTGGGGCCAACGTCCTGACTTTC. Translated: CASSLGPPTGIGANVLTF. This chain joins TRBV5-6 and TRBJ2-6, with TRBD1 as a possible D gene (6 bases). The ends were cut back, 0 bases at V and 3 bases at J, with 16 bases in the middle. Germline V gene sequence: CDR1 SGHDT, CDR2 YYEEEE. This CDR3 is 18 amino acids long. The full variable domain, completed using reference TRBV5-6 and TRBJ2-6, is DAGVTQSPTHLIKTRGQQVTLRCSPKSGHDTVSWYQQALGQGPQFIFQYYEEEERQRGNFPDRFSGHQFPNYSSELNVNALLLGDSALYLCASSLGPPTGIGANVLTFGAGSRLTVL.

This rearrangement joins TRBV19 to TRBJ2-2, with a possible D match to TRBD2 (7 bases). Trimming removed 4 bases at V and 3 bases at J, with 15 bases between. Germline V gene data show CDR1 as LNHDA and CDR2 as SQIVND (reference sequence). CDR3 length: 16 residues. This chain's CDR3 is CASSNLGGADTGELFF. CDR3 bases: TGTGCCAGTAGTAATCTAGGGGGGGCGGACACCGGGGAGCTGTTTTTT.

The gene calls are TRBV12-3 or TRBV12-4 and TRBJ1-1, with D perhaps matching TRBD1 (6 bases). This CDR3 region has 13 residues. Trimming took 7 bases from V and 4 from J, leaving 13 bases between them. For the CDR3, the DNA is TGTGCCAGCACCCTTTTAGGGGGCACTGAAGCTTTCTTT. Its protein product is CASTLLGGTEAFF.